These 31 T cell receptor beta chains share one sample of origin, sequenced in a study of spatial heterogeneity in lung cancer. Sample time point: sample taken at primary tumor resection. Whole RNA was taken from tumor, nontumor lung or frozen PBMC; it was then sequenced unsorted. TCRdb re-derived calls from the 5' RACE reads in MiXCR, one entry per CDR3 protein. The top ten clones hold roughly 6% of a sample with over 75,000 distinct CDR3 sequences, approximately 21% of them seen once. Sequencing used PBMCs, obtained at surgery. The receptors were gathered from a male donor with early-stage non-small cell lung cancer.

This clonotype was detected a few times. This sequence joins TRBV7-2 and TRBJ2-5, with D tentatively TRBD1 (5 bases). Trimming stripped 7 bases from V and 4 bases from J, with 19 bases between. In germline, CDR1 is SGHTA, CDR2 FQGNSA. The CDR3 extends over 15 amino acids. The CDR3 protein is CASIPGFTARETQYF. Here the CDR3 DNA reads TGTGCCAGCATCCCAGGGTTTACTGCAAGAGAGACCCAGTACTTC.

In its sample, this clonotype was seen many times. The V and J genes are TRBV4-2 and TRBJ1-1, with D uncertain. Trimming left V 1 base short and J 3 bases short, with 9 bases between. The germline V gene encodes CDR1 LGHNA and CDR2 YNFKEQ. There are 14 residues in the CDR3. CDR3 in amino acids: CASSQVGQDTEAFF. CDR3 nucleotide sequence: TGTGCCAGCAGCCAAGTGGGTCAGGACACTGAAGCTTTCTTT.

The chain has TRBV2 and TRBJ1-2; no clear D gene. This CDR3 region has 12 residues. Germline V CDR1 and CDR2: SNHLY, FYNNEI. V lost 0 bases to trimming and J lost 7 bases, with 6 bases between them. The CDR3 spells CASSEARSGYTF. CDR3 in DNA: TGTGCCAGCAGTGAAGCGCGGAGTGGCTACACCTTC.

The CDR3 DNA is TGTGCCAGCAGCCCCGCGACAGGGTGGCAGACCCAGTACTTC. As protein: CASSPATGWQTQYF. The genes are TRBV3-1 and TRBJ2-5; 7 nucleotides align to TRBD1. This CDR3 is built from 14 residues. The V and J ends lost 4 bases and 6 bases, in that order; junction bases with no gene match: 8. The germline CDR1 and CDR2 sequences are LGHDT and YNNKEL (reference sequence).

This clonotype was seen a handful of times. The genes are TRBV9 and TRBJ1-2, with D possibly being TRBD1 (6 bases). CDR1 and CDR2 from the germline V gene are SGDLS and YYNGEE. There are 15 residues in the CDR3. V was trimmed by 6 bases and J by 4 bases, leaving 19 bases between them. CDR3 in DNA: TGTGCCAGCAAAGACGGATCGACAGGACCCTATGGCTACACCTTC. Its translation is CASKDGSTGPYGYTF.

A single count supports this clonotype. V gene TRBV5-5 combines with J gene TRBJ2-5, with D tentatively TRBD2 (6 bases). With 6 bases removed from V and 1 base from J, the gap between germline ends came to 10 bases. This CDR3 spans 13 amino acids. CDR1 and CDR2 from the germline V gene are SGHKS and YYEKEE (reference sequence). The CDR3 reads CASTRDFQETQYF. The DNA for the CDR3 is TGTGCCAGCACCCGGGACTTCCAAGAGACCCAGTACTTC.

In its sample, this clonotype was seen many times. The chain employs TRBV27 and TRBJ1-1, with a weak D call TRBD1 (6 bases). The CDR3 consists of 14 residues. V was clipped by 5 bases and J by 7 bases, with 17 bases between them. Germline CDR1 is MNHEY and CDR2 is SMNVEV (reference sequence). The CDR3 is CASSRRGGAVEAFF. The CDR3 coding sequence is TGTGCCAGCAGTCGTCGAGGGGGGGCGGTTGAAGCTTTCTTT.

This clonotype was seen a few times. The chain recombines TRBV15 with TRBJ1-1; possible D gene TRBD1, 5 bases. The CDR3 runs to 15 residues. V shed 7 bases and J shed 0 bases, with 15 bases lying between them. Germline assignment: CDR1 LNHNV and CDR2 YYDKDF (reference sequence). The CDR3 DNA follows: TGTGCCACCACCCGATGGGGGGGGATGAACACTGAAGCTTTCTTT. It codes for CATTRWGGMNTEAFF.

The chain has TRBV5-6 and TRBJ1-1; 7 bases line up with TRBD1. This CDR3 has 14 amino acids. V dropped 5 bases and J dropped 5; count of bases not matched to a gene: 9. Germline V gives CDR1 SGHDT, CDR2 YYEEEE. The CDR3 nucleotides read TGTGCCAGCAGTTTACAGGGGCGGGTTACTGAAGCTTTCTTT. Translation: CASSLQGRVTEAFF.

This clonotype was counted a few times. This chain connects TRBV5-6 to TRBJ1-5; no reliable D call. Trimming cost V 0 bases and J 6 bases, with 10 bases left between them. Germline V CDR1 and CDR2: SGHDT, YYEEEE. This CDR3 region has 14 residues. Written as DNA, the CDR3 is TGTGCCAGCAGCTTGGCCGGTGCATCTCAGCCCCAGCATTTT. Protein: CASSLAGASQPQHF.

This clonotype was seen more than once but under ten times. The DNA of the CDR3 is TGTGCCAGCAGCTTAATTCGGGATGAAAAACTGTTTTTT. Its translation is CASSLIRDEKLFF. The chain joins TRBV7-8 to TRBJ1-4; D unclear. V was cut by 2 bases and J by 6 bases, with 7 bases left in between. In germline, CDR1 is SGHVS, CDR2 FQNEAQ. The CDR3 is 13 residues long.

This chain uses TRBV19 with TRBJ2-6; 9 nucleotides match TRBD1. Germline CDR1 is LNHDA and CDR2 is SQIVND (reference sequence). The CDR3 is 20 residues long. With 3 bases clipped from V and 4 bases from J, the junction kept 16 bases outside the gene matches. The CDR3 coding sequence is TGTGCCAGTAGTATGGGACCTGGACAGGGGCGTCTCTGGGGGGCCAACGTCCTGACTTTC. It yields the protein CASSMGPGQGRLWGANVLTF.

This clonotype was observed a handful of times. The rearrangement joins TRBV2 to TRBJ2-5, with D maybe TRBD1 (7 bases). Germline CDR1 reads SNHLY; CDR2 reads FYNNEI. V shed 3 bases and J shed 3 bases, with 11 bases lying between them. The CDR3 sequence is 14 residues long. The CDR3 region is CASSEQGEEETQYF. CDR3 coding DNA: TGTGCCAGCAGTGAGCAGGGGGAGGAAGAGACCCAGTACTTC.

A remark on this clonotype: It may be a read error: a sequence one base away is much more abundant. J is TRBJ2-2 and V is TRBV28; tentatively, D is TRBD1 or TRBD2 (5 bases each). Germline CDR1 MDHEN, CDR2 SYDVKM. CDR3 length equals 12 residues. This chain's CDR3 is CASRSGTGELVF. The CDR3 DNA reads as TGTGCCAGCCGGTCAGGGACCGGGGAGCTGGTTTTT.

The V gene is TRBV7-2, the J gene TRBJ2-5; D is possibly TRBD1 (6 bases). This CDR3 contains 15 residues. From germline, CDR1 is SGHTA and CDR2 FQGNSA. Trimming shortened V by 2 bases and J by 4 bases, and 14 bases separated the two germline ends. The CDR3 DNA reads as TGTGCCAGCAGCTTACACGCTGGGGGCAGAGAGACCCAGTACTTC. It codes for CASSLHAGGRETQYF.

Here the CDR3 DNA reads TGTGCCAGCTCACCACCGGGAGGACAGAGAAATCAGCCCCAGCATTTT. Protein: CASSPPGGQRNQPQHF. The chain employs TRBV18 and TRBJ1-5; D is perhaps TRBD1 (6 bases). The CDR3 totals 16 residues. The V and J ends lost 0 bases and 4 bases respectively, with 13 bases between them. Per germline, CDR1 KGHSH and CDR2 LQKENI.

This clonotype appeared a few times. The V call is TRBV6-1, the J call TRBJ1-5; 10 nucleotides align to TRBD1. Germline V lookup: CDR1 MNHNS, CDR2 SASEGT. The CDR3 covers 14 residues. J was trimmed by 6 bases and V by 7 bases; bases with no gene match: 6. The CDR3 region is CASTPGQGRQPQHF. In DNA, the CDR3 is TGTGCCAGCACCCCGGGACAGGGGCGTCAGCCCCAGCATTTT.

This clonotype was observed many times. The gene calls are TRBV5-4 and TRBJ2-5; 10 bases match TRBD2. CDR1 and CDR2 (germline): SGHNT, YYREEE (reference sequence). CDR3 length: 15 amino acids. Losses at the gene ends were 1 base for V and 5 bases for J; bases not matched to a gene: 5. DNA for the CDR3: TGTGCCAGCAGCTTGAGGACTAGCGGTTCGGAGACCCAGTACTTC. Its translation is CASSLRTSGSETQYF.

This clonotype was seen many times. The chain combines TRBV2 with TRBJ2-3; TRBD2 is a possible D gene (6 bases). Germline loops: CDR1 SNHLY, CDR2 FYNNEI. Trimming took off 7 bases at V and 8 bases at J, with 16 bases between the two ends. The CDR3 is 13 residues long. CDR3 region: CASTSDYQSTQYF. The CDR3 region has the DNA TGTGCCAGCACTAGCGACTACCAAAGTACGCAGTATTTT.

CDR3 sequence (DNA): TGCGCCAGCAGCTTGCGGGGGTTAGAGCCTAGCACAGATACGCAGTATTTT. Amino acids: CASSLRGLEPSTDTQYF. The V call is TRBV5-1, the J call TRBJ2-3; D is possibly TRBD2 (6 bases). Germline CDR1 SGHRS, CDR2 YFSETQ. V shed 1 base and J shed 0 bases, with 15 bases lying between them. This CDR3 has 17 residues. The variable domain in full, with the rest retrieved from reference TRBV5-1 and TRBJ2-3, is KAGVTQTPRYLIKTRGQQVTLSCSPISGHRSVSWYQQTPGQGLQFLFEYFSETQRNKGNFPGRFSGRQFSNSRSEMNVSTLELGDSALYLCASSLRGLEPSTDTQYFGPGTRLTVL.

CDR3 region: CSVTRTSGNTDTQYF. CDR3 bases: TGCAGCGTTACCAGGACTAGCGGGAACACAGATACGCAGTATTTT. The chain employs TRBV29-1 and TRBJ2-3, with TRBD2 matching over 12 bases. This CDR3 is 15 amino acids long. Per the germline V gene, CDR1 is SQVTM and CDR2 is ANQGSEA. Trimming removed 5 bases from V and 2 bases from J; junction bases left unmatched: 5.

This chain joins TRBV20-1 and TRBJ2-3; 8 bases line up with TRBD1. The ends lost 0 bases at V and 5 bases at J; junction bases unmatched: 7. CDR3 length: 15 amino acids. The germline CDR1 and CDR2 sequences are DFQATT and SNEGSKA (reference sequence). The CDR3 coding sequence is TGCAGTGCTAGAGATCACCAGGGGGCAGGAGATACGCAGTATTTT. This sequence encodes CSARDHQGAGDTQYF.

V is TRBV11-2 and J is TRBJ1-6, with no clear D. The V and J ends lost 5 bases and 9 bases respectively, with 11 bases between them. Germline values: CDR1 SGHAT, CDR2 FQNNGV. The CDR3 has 13 amino acids. The CDR3, as DNA: TGTGCCAGCAGCACCCGGACGGGTTCACCCCTCCACTTT. It translates to CASSTRTGSPLHF.

This clonotype was picked up a small number of times. The V call is TRBV6-1, the J call TRBJ1-1; D gene uncertain. This CDR3 is 13 amino acids long. Trimming stripped 7 bases from V and 0 bases from J, with 9 bases between. Germline V gene sequence: CDR1 MNHNS, CDR2 SASEGT. CDR3 bases: TGTGCCAGCACCGACACCGTGAACACTGAAGCTTTCTTT. Protein sequence: CASTDTVNTEAFF.

The J gene is TRBJ2-7, the V gene TRBV5-5, with TRBD2 identical over 8 bases. Unmatched junction bases numbered 3, after V lost 1 base and J lost 6 bases. CDR3 length: 13 residues. Germline loops: CDR1 SGHKS, CDR2 YYEKEE (reference sequence). The DNA of the CDR3 is TGTGCCAGCAGCTTGTTCGGGAGGGCCGAGCAGTACTTC. Its translation is CASSLFGRAEQYF.

Only one count was recorded for this clonotype. The chain couples TRBV5-1 to TRBJ1-1; 8 bases line up with TRBD1. J was trimmed by 5 bases and V by 0 bases; bases with no gene match: 6. In germline, CDR1 is SGHRS, CDR2 YFSETQ. This CDR3 spans 15 amino acids. The CDR3 is CASSLDTGGITEAFF. For the CDR3, the DNA is TGCGCCAGCAGCTTGGATACAGGGGGAATAACTGAAGCTTTCTTT. Variable domain in full (rest from reference TRBV5-1 and TRBJ1-1): KAGVTQTPRYLIKTRGQQVTLSCSPISGHRSVSWYQQTPGQGLQFLFEYFSETQRNKGNFPGRFSGRQFSNSRSEMNVSTLELGDSALYLCASSLDTGGITEAFFGQGTRLTVV.

This clonotype appeared many times. V and J are TRBV10-3 and TRBJ2-7, with D possibly being TRBD2 (7 bases). The CDR3 totals 16 residues. CDR1 is ENHRY and CDR2 is SYGVKD in the germline V gene. Trimming left V 0 bases short and J 0 bases short, with 12 bases between. The CDR3 region has the DNA TGTGCCATCAGTGAGTCCGGGGGCGGGAGCTCCTACGAGCAGTACTTC. Its translation is CAISESGGGSSYEQYF.

This clonotype was found a few times. The chain recombines TRBV10-3 with TRBJ1-1; a possible D gene is TRBD1 (5 bases). This CDR3 spans 13 amino acids. The germline V and J ends were trimmed by 5 bases and 1 base, with 8 bases remaining between them. In germline, CDR1 is ENHRY, CDR2 SYGVKD. CDR3 sequence: CAISNTGNTEAFF. The CDR3 region has the DNA TGTGCCATCAGTAACACAGGGAACACTGAAGCTTTCTTT.

In its sample, this clonotype was seen many times. The rearrangement uses TRBV6-6 and TRBJ1-1; D is unresolved. Germline CDR1 is MNHNY and CDR2 is SVGAGI (reference sequence). V lost 2 bases to trimming and J lost 0 bases, with 7 bases between them. This CDR3 spans 14 amino acids. The DNA of the CDR3 is TGTGCCAGCAGTTACCGCGAGTTGAACACTGAAGCTTTCTTT. Protein: CASSYRELNTEAFF.

The chain recombines TRBV14 with TRBJ1-3, with D maybe TRBD1 (5 bases). V lost 5 bases, J lost 9 bases, and 11 bases lay in between. Germline assignment: CDR1 SGHDN and CDR2 FVKESK. CDR3 size: 12 residues. This chain's CDR3 is CASSYLGRTIYF. The CDR3 nucleotides read TGTGCCAGCAGCTACCTGGGGCGCACCATATATTTT.

The rearrangement links TRBV29-1 to TRBJ2-5; D call uncertain. With 7 bases removed from V and 2 bases from J, the gap between germline ends came to 14 bases. Germline lookup yields CDR1 SQVTM and CDR2 ANQGSEA. There are 13 residues in the CDR3. The CDR3: CSAARTYQETQYF. The CDR3 bases are TGCAGCGCAGCAAGGACCTATCAAGAGACCCAGTACTTC.